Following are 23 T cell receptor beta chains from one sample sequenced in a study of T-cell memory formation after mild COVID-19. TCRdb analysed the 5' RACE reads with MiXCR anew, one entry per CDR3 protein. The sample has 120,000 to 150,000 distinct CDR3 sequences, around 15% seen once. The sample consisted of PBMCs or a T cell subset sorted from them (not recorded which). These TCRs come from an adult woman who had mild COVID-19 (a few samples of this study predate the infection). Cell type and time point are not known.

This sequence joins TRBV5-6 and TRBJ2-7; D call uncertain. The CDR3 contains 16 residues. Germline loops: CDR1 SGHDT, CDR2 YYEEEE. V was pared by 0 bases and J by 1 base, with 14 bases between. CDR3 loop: CASSLGSGGPSYEQYF. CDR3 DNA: TGTGCCAGCAGCTTGGGTTCCGGTGGGCCTTCCTACGAGCAGTACTTC.

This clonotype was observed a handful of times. DNA of the CDR3: TGTGCCAGCAGCAAAGATACCCGACCCTACGAGCAGTACTTC. Translating gives CASSKDTRPYEQYF. V is TRBV21-1 and J is TRBJ2-7. TRBV21-1 is described as a pseudogene. The CDR3 contains 14 residues.

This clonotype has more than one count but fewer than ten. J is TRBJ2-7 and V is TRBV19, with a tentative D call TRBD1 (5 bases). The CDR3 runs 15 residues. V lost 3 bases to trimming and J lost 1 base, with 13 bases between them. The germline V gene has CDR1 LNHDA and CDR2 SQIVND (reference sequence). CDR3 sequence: CASSITLDNSYEQYF. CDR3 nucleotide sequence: TGTGCCAGTAGTATTACTTTGGACAATTCCTACGAGCAGTACTTC.

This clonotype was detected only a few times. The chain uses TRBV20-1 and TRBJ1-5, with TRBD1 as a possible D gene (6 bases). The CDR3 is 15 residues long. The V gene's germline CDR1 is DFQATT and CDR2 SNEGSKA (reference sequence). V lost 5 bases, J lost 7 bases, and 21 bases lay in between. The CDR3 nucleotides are TGCAGTGCTGCAGGGGTCCCGGGGGAACGACAGCCCCAGCATTTT. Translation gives CSAAGVPGERQPQHF.

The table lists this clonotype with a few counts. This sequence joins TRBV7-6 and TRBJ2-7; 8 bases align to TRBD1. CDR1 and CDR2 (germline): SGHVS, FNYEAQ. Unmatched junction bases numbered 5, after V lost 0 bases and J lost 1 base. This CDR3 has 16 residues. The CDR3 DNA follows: TGTGCCAGCAGCTTAGCCCCCTGGACAGGGTCCTACGAGCAGTACTTC. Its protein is CASSLAPWTGSYEQYF.

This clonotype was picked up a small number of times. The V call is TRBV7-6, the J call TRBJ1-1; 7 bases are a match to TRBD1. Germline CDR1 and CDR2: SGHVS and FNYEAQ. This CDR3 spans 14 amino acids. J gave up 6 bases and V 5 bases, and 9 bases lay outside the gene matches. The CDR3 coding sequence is TGTGCCAGCAGCGCGAGACAGGGACGGCCTGAAGCTTTCTTT. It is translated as CASSARQGRPEAFF.

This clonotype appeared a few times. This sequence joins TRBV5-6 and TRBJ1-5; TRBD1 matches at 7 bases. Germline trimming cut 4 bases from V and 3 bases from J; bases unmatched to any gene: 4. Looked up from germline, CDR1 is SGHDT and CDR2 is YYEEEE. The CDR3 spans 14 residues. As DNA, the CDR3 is TGTGCCAGCAGCGCGACAGGGAACAATCAGCCCCAGCATTTT. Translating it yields CASSATGNNQPQHF.

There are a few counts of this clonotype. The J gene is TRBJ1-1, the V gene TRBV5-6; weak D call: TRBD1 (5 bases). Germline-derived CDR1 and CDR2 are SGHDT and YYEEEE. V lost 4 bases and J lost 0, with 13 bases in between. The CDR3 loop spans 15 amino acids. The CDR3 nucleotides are TGTGCCAGCAGCACCCCGACAGTATTGAACACTGAAGCTTTCTTT. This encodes CASSTPTVLNTEAFF.

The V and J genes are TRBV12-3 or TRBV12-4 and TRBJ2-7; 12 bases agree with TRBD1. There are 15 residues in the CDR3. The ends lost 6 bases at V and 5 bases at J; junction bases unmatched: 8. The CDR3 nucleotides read TGTGCCAGCAGCCCCCGGGACAGGGGGCACGACGAGCAGTACTTC. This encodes CASSPRDRGHDEQYF.

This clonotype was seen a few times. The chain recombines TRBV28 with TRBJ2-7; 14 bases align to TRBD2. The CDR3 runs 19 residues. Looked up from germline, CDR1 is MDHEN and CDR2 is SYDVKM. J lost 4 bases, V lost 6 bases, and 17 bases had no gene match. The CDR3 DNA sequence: TGTGCCAGCAGCAATACTGCCACAAAGACTAGCGGGAGGGCGTACGAGCAGTACTTC. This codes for CASSNTATKTSGRAYEQYF.

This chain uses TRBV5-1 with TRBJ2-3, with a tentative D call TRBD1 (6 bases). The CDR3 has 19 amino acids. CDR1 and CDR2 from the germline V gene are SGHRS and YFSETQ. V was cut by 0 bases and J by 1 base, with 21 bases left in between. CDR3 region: CASSLAPQGTPRRTDTQYF. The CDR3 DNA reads TGCGCCAGCAGCTTGGCCCCCCAGGGGACCCCACGACGCACAGATACGCAGTATTTT.

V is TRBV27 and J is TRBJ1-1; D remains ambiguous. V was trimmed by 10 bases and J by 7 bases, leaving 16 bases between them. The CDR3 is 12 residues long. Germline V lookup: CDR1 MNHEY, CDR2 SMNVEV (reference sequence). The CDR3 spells CATRSGLHEAFF. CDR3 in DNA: TGTGCCACCAGAAGCGGGCTCCATGAAGCTTTCTTT.

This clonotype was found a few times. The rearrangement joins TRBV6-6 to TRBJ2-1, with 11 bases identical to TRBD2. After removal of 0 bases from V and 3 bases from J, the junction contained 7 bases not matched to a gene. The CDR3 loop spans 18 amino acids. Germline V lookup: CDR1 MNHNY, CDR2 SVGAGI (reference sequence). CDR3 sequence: CASSYSLGTSGFYNEQFF. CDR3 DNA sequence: TGTGCCAGCAGTTACTCCTTGGGGACTAGCGGATTCTACAATGAGCAGTTCTTC.

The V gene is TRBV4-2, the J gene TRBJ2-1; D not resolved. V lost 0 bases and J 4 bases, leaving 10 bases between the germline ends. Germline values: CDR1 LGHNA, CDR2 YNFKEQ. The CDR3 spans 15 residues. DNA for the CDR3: TGTGCCAGCAGCCAAGATAGGACGCAATACAATGAGCAGTTCTTC. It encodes CASSQDRTQYNEQFF.

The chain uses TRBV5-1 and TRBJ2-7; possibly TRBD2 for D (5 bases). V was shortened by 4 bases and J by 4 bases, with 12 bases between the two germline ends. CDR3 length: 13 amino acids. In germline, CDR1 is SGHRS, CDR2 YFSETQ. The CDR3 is CASSETGFYEQYF. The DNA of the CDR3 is TGCGCCAGCAGCGAGACGGGATTTTACGAGCAGTACTTC.

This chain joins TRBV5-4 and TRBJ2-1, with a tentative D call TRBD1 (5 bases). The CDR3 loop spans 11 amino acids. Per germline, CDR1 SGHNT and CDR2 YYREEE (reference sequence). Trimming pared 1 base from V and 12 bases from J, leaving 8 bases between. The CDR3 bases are TGTGCCAGCAGCTTGACAGGCTCGCAGTTCTTC. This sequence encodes CASSLTGSQFF.

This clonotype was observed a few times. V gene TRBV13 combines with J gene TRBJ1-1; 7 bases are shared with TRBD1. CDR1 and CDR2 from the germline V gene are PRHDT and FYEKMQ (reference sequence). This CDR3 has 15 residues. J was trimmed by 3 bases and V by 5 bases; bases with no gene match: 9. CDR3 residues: CASSPTGTEDTEAFF. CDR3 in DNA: TGTGCCAGCAGCCCCACCGGGACAGAGGACACTGAAGCTTTCTTT.

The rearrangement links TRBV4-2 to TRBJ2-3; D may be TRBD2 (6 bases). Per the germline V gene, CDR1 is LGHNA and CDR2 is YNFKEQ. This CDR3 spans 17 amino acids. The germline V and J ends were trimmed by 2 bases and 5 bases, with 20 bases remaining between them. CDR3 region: CASSQRVWGEYGDTQYF. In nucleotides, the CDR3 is TGTGCCAGCAGCCAAAGGGTTTGGGGGGAGTATGGAGATACGCAGTATTTT.

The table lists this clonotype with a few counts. In nucleotides, the CDR3 is TGTGCCAGCAGCCTCGACGGAGGGGTCGGAAACACCATATATTTT. This sequence encodes CASSLDGGVGNTIYF. The rearrangement uses TRBV11-2 and TRBJ1-3; D perhaps matches TRBD1 (5 bases). This CDR3 comprises 15 residues. V lost 5 bases and J 4 bases, leaving 15 bases between the germline ends. CDR1 and CDR2 from the germline V gene are SGHAT and FQNNGV.

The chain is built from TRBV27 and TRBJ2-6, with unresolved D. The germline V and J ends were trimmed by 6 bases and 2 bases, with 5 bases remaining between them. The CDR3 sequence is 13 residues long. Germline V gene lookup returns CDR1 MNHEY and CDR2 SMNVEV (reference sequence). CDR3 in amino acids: CASSPTGANVLTF. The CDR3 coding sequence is TGTGCCAGCAGCCCGACTGGGGCCAACGTCCTGACTTTC.

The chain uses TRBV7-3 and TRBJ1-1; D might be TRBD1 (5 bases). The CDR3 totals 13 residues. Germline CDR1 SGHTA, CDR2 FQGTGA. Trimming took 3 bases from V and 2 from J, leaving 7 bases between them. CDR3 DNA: TGTGCCAGCAGCTTTAGGACAAACACTGAAGCTTTCTTT. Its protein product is CASSFRTNTEAFF.

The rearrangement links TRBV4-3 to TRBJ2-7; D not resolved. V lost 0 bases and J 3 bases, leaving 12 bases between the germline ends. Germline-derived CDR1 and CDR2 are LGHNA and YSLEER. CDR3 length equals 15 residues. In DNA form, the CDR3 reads TGCGCCAGCAGCCAAGATGTCACCTGGGACTACGAGCAGTACTTC. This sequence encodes CASSQDVTWDYEQYF.

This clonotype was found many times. The CDR3 DNA is TGTGCCAGCAGCTTAGTACAGGCCGGAACTGAAGCTTTCTTT. Its translation: CASSLVQAGTEAFF. The chain uses TRBV7-9 and TRBJ1-1; D is perhaps TRBD1 (5 bases). The CDR3 is 14 residues long. The V gene's germline CDR1 is SEHNR and CDR2 FQNEAQ (reference sequence). Between the trimmed V and J ends, which lost 1 base and 5 bases, there was a span of 11 bases.